This entry lists 8 T cell receptor beta chains sequenced from one sample in a study of T cell repertoires in cytomegalovirus infection. One entry per CDR3 protein results from TCRdb running MiXCR on the reads. This table holds roughly 140,000 distinct CDR3 sequences, 23% found once. Sequencing was done on a sample of PBMCs. These receptors all stem from a human donor in good health (CMV status not recorded). Some clones in this sample may be carry-over from other donors' samples.

Many counts were recorded for this clonotype. This sequence joins TRBV28 and TRBJ2-1; either TRBD1 or TRBD2 may supply D (5 bases each). V gave up 4 bases and J gave up 8 bases, with 15 bases separating them. The CDR3 contains 14 residues. Germline CDR1 and CDR2: MDHEN and SYDVKM. DNA for the CDR3: TGTGCCAGCAGTTCACCCATGGTGGGGGATGAGCAGTTCTTC. Its translation is CASSSPMVGDEQFF.

The chain joins TRBV2 to TRBJ2-7; D call uncertain. The germline gives CDR1 SNHLY, CDR2 FYNNEI. The V gene lost 10 bases and the J gene lost 1 base, with 20 bases spanning the gap. CDR3 length: 15 residues. CDR3 amino acids: CATSEEWAGSYEQYF. The DNA for the CDR3 is TGTGCCACCTCAGAAGAGTGGGCTGGTTCCTACGAGCAGTACTTC. Complete variable domain (other parts from reference TRBV2 and TRBJ2-7): EPEVTQTPSHQVTQMGQEVILRCVPISNHLYFYWYRQILGQKVEFLVSFYNNEISEKSEIFDDQFSVERPDGSNFTLKIRSTKLEDSAMYFCATSEEWAGSYEQYFGPGTRLTVT.

This clonotype was seen ten or more times. CDR3 amino acids: CASSLAPDAGGQFF. The CDR3 bases are TGTGCCAGCAGCTTAGCTCCTGATGCGGGAGGGCAGTTCTTC. The rearrangement joins TRBV7-2 to TRBJ2-1; 8 positions match TRBD2. The germline gives CDR1 SGHTA, CDR2 FQGNSA. Germline trimming cut 0 bases from V and 12 bases from J; bases unmatched to any gene: 7. This CDR3 region has 14 residues.

The gene calls are TRBV6-2 or TRBV6-3 and TRBJ1-1, with D hard to call. CDR3 size: 16 residues. Germline loops: CDR1 MNHEY, CDR2 SVGEGT. The germline V and J ends were trimmed by 4 bases and 0 bases, with 15 bases remaining between them. The DNA of the CDR3 is TGTGCCAGCAGTTCAGTTATCGGCATAATGAACACTGAAGCTTTCTTT. It encodes CASSSVIGIMNTEAFF.

This clonotype was seen ten or more times. The genes are TRBV7-8 and TRBJ2-7; D is uncertain. V lost 5 bases to trimming and J lost 0 bases, with 2 bases between them. Germline CDR1 SGHVS, CDR2 FQNEAQ. CDR3 length: 11 residues. CDR3 loop: CASSTSYEQYF. The CDR3 bases are TGTGCCAGCAGCACCTCCTACGAGCAGTACTTC.

The rearrangement uses TRBV28 and TRBJ2-7; D is possibly TRBD1 (6 bases). The CDR3 sequence is 15 residues long. Trimming stripped 4 bases from V and 5 bases from J, with 18 bases between. Germline V gene sequence: CDR1 MDHEN, CDR2 SYDVKM. The CDR3 DNA reads as TGTGCCAGCAGTTCCCCAGCAGGGGCGGTAGACGAGCAGTACTTC. The encoded protein is CASSSPAGAVDEQYF.

There are many counts of this clonotype. The genes are TRBV7-9 and TRBJ1-4; tentative D call: TRBD1 (6 bases). Germline V gene lookup returns CDR1 SEHNR and CDR2 FQNEAQ (reference sequence). This CDR3 spans 13 amino acids. V was trimmed by 7 bases and J by 4 bases, leaving 10 bases between them. The DNA for the CDR3 is TGTGCCAGCACACGCAGGGGTAATGAAAAACTGTTTTTT. This translates into CASTRRGNEKLFF.

This chain links TRBV7-3 with TRBJ2-5; D is ambiguous. Trimming took off 2 bases at V and 7 bases at J, with 8 bases between the two ends. CDR1 and CDR2 from the germline V gene are SGHTA and FQGTGA. This CDR3 contains 12 residues. This CDR3 is CASSLGWGTQYF. In nucleotides, the CDR3 is TGTGCCAGCAGCTTAGGGTGGGGGACCCAGTACTTC.